This TCR beta chain was documented in a study of cytomegalovirus exposure and HLA in healthy donors (TCRdb year 2017). In terms of the full investigation: An earlier analysis of a few hundred of the donors reported 276 Gb of sequence data and 95 million to 140 million unique TCR beta sequences obtained from approximately 180 million T cells. About 320 gigabases of sequencing data and 78 million or so unique TCR sequences were included in an early release covering about 700 HLA-typed donors. Of the roughly 410 genotyped donors, roughly 76% were placed in the genetic ancestry cluster associated with self-reported Caucasian donors. The study aimed to test whether signatures of past pathogen exposure could be identified by cataloging public T cell receptors. The study used immunosequencing to profile the T cell repertoires of 666 subjects and linked those repertoires to cytomegalovirus serostatus. Along with the roughly 670-subject first cohort, a separate validation cohort of more than 90 different subjects was used. To predict cytomegalovirus infection status, the study combined high-throughput TCR immunosequencing, statistical association of individual TCRs with disease status, and machine learning. In a later analysis, previously published TCR beta repertoires from 666 donors were re-analyzed and high-resolution HLA genotyping was added so that TCR occurrence patterns could be studied. The later analysis used no new phenotypic data to find candidate immune exposures, relying instead on TCR beta sequences and their occurrence across donors. To decide whether each TCR beta V gene segment behaved as functional or pseudogenic, an earlier analysis of 587 of the donors relied on high-throughput TCR beta sequencing. Donor age, sex, ethnicity and CMV serostatus were collected together with the repertoire data. In a later genetic analysis, genome-wide SNP genotypes for about 65% of the roughly 700 donors were used, and that subset was treated as a discovery cohort. Every repertoire in the discovery cohort had been generated on one and the same sequencing platform. Class I and class II HLA loci were covered by the typing at four-digit resolution. Typing coverage differed by locus: A, B, C, DRB1 and DQB1 were typed in roughly 629-630 donors, DQA1 in approximately 520, DPA1 in 600 to 610, and DPB1 in about 450. Because of strong linkage in the cohort, roughly 5 DR-DQ haplotypes were treated as single units for association and clustering. Across about 370 genotyped donors of the cohort, an average of roughly 230,000 unique TCR beta nucleotide sequences per donor were sequenced, and around 20% of those sequences were non-productive.

With respect to this clone: Which antigen it targets is not known. The sample holds no much larger clone one base away, and base qualities are not on file.

General findings and caveats noted by the study authors: In a later analysis, several top co-occurrence clusters were reported to appear linked to parvovirus B19, influenza, CMV and Epstein-Barr virus. The classifier was reported to diagnose cytomegalovirus status with high specificity and sensitivity in both the original and validation cohorts. Roughly uniform sequencing depth across donors was assumed in presence/absence analyses, although this assumption may not hold. A further reported finding was that TCR beta sequences accurately predicted the HLA-A and HLA-B alleles for most subjects in the first cohort. The 87-base-pair reads could not distinguish some IMGT-functional V segments, including TRBV6-2 and TRBV6-3, so those segments were excluded. While some public TCRs were present in many individuals, most TCR sequences turned up only very rarely across donors. In a later analysis, most CMV-associated TCR beta chains were found to appear HLA-restricted, with HLA associations seemingly driven largely by CMV exposure. Compared with equally common non-associated chains, HLA-associated TCR beta chains in a later analysis were more clonally expanded and had lower generation probabilities. A group of highly shared sequence variants was considered likely to be a technical artifact of the sequencing pipeline. Approximately 18 rarely observed V segments, including chromosome 9 orphons, were excluded from the earlier analysis of about 500 of the donors because counts were too low. According to the authors, the approach could potentially be generalized to other disease states and immunological phenotypes. Assigning TCR associations to individual alleles was difficult when HLA alleles, especially DR and DQ, strongly co-occurred. A later genetic analysis reported fewer N-insertions in productive TCRs among donors in an Asian-associated ancestry cluster than the approximately 670-donor mean. A total of 164 TCR beta chains were listed by the study as associated with cytomegalovirus. Because HLA typing was unavailable for some donors at each locus, only the typed subset was used in association tests. An association between a missense DCLRE1C variant and V-gene and J-gene trimming of TCR beta chains was found in a later genetic analysis and replicated in an independent cohort. Correlated functional status among segregating V segments might be attributable to linkage disequilibrium, but an unknown experimental factor could not be ruled out. A later analysis found that TCR association rates varied across HLA loci, with DRB1 alleles showing the most associated TCRs and HLA-C alleles the fewest. In an earlier analysis of a few hundred of the donors, most TCR beta V segments were observed in productive rearrangements about 87% or about 30% of the time, broadly matching IMGT annotations. In a later analysis, around 17,000 TCR beta sequences were associated with specific HLA alleles at a false discovery rate of 0.05. This cohort had only TCR beta chains sequenced, and the lack of alpha or paired-chain data limited which features could be detected. In vitro tests confirmed that a few of the cytomegalovirus-associated TCR beta chains recognize cytomegalovirus antigens. The only immune exposure information available for the cohort was CMV serostatus.

In the germline V gene (reference sequence), CDR1 corresponds to SEHNR and CDR2 to FQNEAQ. The CDR3 measures 12 amino acids from cysteine to phenylalanine. Only the CDR3 DNA is retained, 36 bases long and in frame from the first base. Trimming takes 1 base from V and 9 bases from J, and the germline ends sit 7 bases apart. Library preparation was by the immunoSEQ multiplex PCR assay. For the multiplex PCR, a mixture combining 60 forward primers for TCR Vbeta segments and 13 reverse primers for TCR Jbeta segments was used. The CDR3 region of rearranged TCR beta genes was amplified from genomic DNA by a multiplex PCR assay. The amplified TCR beta libraries were sequenced on the Illumina HiSeq System as 87-base-pair reads. The paper's processing steps were these. Across the 700 or so repertoires, a later analysis counted approximately 75 million unique TCR beta chains, roughly 11 million of which were shared by at least two donors. A nearest-neighbor algorithm error-corrected the raw reads and collapsed the reads into unique sequences, merging closely related sequences to remove PCR and sequencing errors. CDR3 sequences were aligned to IMGT reference sequences to assign V, D and J gene segments. For a sequence to be retained, a match of at least six nucleotides to both a V gene segment and a J gene segment was required. Rearrangements were classified as productive when the CDR3 lacked stop codons and remained in frame with V and J, and all other rearrangements were classified as non-productive. Following IMGT convention, CDR3 was defined as the stretch from the second conserved V-encoded cysteine to the conserved J-encoded phenylalanine. The earlier analysis of about 610 of the donors excluded any sequence lacking an unambiguous match to a single V gene segment. In an earlier analysis of around 600 of the donors, V segments were called functional above 56.7% productive rearrangements and were called segregating when the between-donor standard deviation exceeded 5%. To diagnose cytomegalovirus status from the catalog of TCR beta chain sequences, a statistical classification framework was built. In a later analysis, V and J genes were assigned by comparing TCR nucleotide sequences against IMGT/GENE-DB human TR gene sequences. Using the TCRdist pipeline, a later analysis assigned CDR3 sequences along with most-parsimonious VDJ recombination scenarios. A later analysis defined each TCR beta chain by its CDR3 amino acid sequence plus V-gene family, and excluded reads lacking a unique V-gene family. A later analysis removed roughly 590 highly shared, low-generation-probability nucleotide sequences to deal with suspected cross-contamination and a sequencing artifact. In a later analysis, a clonal expansion index for each public chain was calculated from normalized within-repertoire ranks of inferred template counts. In a later analysis, generation probabilities were computed using a VDJ recombination model fitted to out-of-frame rearrangements, and the results were checked against IGoR. In a later analysis, TCR-TCR, TCR-HLA and TCR-CMV co-occurrence was scored with hypergeometric tests, and a repertoire-size bias correction was applied to TCR pairs. To estimate false discovery rates, a later analysis permuted the HLA or CMV assignments 20 times. In a later analysis, co-occurring TCRs were grouped with DBSCAN, and TCRdist sequence similarity was added when clustering was performed within HLA-allele-positive subsets. For co-occurrence clustering, repertoires with fewer than 30,000 or more than 120,000 public chains were excluded, along with roughly 5 repertoires with anomalous nucleotide sharing. TCRdb provides this immuneACCESS table in a form limited to in-frame rearrangements. Some clones are lacking; in checked studies, under half of them reflect an unresolved V gene, and why the rest are absent is not known. The DNA gave D and trimming, while V, J and clone size come from that table. Recorded for this sample are about 130,000 clones; just under 85% of them occurred a single time. Clones ranked in the top ten supply around 3% of the sample.

The cohort comprised 710 or so healthy bone marrow donors. At the time of sampling, all cohort members were nominally healthy, though unrecorded immune exposures were likely present. The donor tested CMV seronegative and was one of the 352 seronegative cohort members. Every donor gave a peripheral blood sample, and the peripheral blood mononuclear cells from that sample were used for TCR beta sequencing. Genomic DNA extraction from the blood cell samples was performed with the Qiagen DNeasy Blood Extraction Kit. This receptor was identified in a boy aged 2-15 years in good health and CMV-seronegative. Material for sequencing was PBMCs. The rearrangement joined TRBV7-9 to TRBJ2-1; 6 matching bases give a weak D call of TRBD2. At the DNA level, the sequence is TGTGCCAGCAGCTTAGACGGGGGTGAGCAGTTCTTC. Its protein is CASSLDGGEQFF.